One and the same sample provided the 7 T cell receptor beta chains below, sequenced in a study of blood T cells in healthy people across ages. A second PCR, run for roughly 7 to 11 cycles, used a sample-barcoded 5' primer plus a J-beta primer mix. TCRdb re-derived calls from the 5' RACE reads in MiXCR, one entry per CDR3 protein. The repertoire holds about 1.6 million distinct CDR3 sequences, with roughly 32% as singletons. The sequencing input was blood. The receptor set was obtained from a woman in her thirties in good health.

The CDR3 sequence: CASSQGEYTDTQYF. CDR3 bases: TGCGCCAGCAGCCAAGGAGAGTACACAGATACGCAGTATTTT. V and J are TRBV4-1 and TRBJ2-3, with D hard to call. CDR1 is MGHRA and CDR2 is YSYEKL in the germline V gene. Between the trimmed V and J ends, which lost 1 base and 2 bases, there was a span of 7 bases. CDR3 length equals 14 residues.

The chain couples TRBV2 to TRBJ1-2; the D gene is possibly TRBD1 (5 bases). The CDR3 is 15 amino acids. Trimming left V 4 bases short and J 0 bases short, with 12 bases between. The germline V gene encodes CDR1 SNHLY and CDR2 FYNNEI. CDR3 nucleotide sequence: TGTGCCAGCAGTGTACAGGCATTAGCTAACTATGGCTACACCTTC. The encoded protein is CASSVQALANYGYTF.

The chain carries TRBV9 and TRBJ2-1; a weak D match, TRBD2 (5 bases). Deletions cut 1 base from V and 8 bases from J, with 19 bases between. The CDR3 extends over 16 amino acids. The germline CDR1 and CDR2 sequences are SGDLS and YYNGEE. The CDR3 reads CASSVSWESTADEQFF. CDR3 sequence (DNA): TGTGCCAGCAGCGTATCCTGGGAGTCAACTGCGGATGAGCAGTTCTTC.

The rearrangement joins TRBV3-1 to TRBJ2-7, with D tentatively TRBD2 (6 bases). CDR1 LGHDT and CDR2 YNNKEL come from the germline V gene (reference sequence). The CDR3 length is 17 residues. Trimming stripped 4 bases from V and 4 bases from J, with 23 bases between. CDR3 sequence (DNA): TGTGCCAGCAGCCCCACAGGAGGGGCAAGTAAGAGATACGAGCAGTACTTC. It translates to CASSPTGGASKRYEQYF.

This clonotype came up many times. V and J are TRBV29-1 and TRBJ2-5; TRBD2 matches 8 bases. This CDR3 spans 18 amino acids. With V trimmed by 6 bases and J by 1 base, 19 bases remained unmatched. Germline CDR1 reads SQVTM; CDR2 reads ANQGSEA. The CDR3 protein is CSVKPGLGSELTQETQYF. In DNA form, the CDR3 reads TGCAGCGTGAAACCGGGACTAGGGAGTGAGTTGACCCAAGAGACCCAGTACTTC.

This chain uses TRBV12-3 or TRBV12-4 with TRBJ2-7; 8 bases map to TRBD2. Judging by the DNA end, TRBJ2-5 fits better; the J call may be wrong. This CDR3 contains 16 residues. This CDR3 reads CASSPPGLDPLETQYF. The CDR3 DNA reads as TGTGCCAGCAGCCCTCCGGGACTAGATCCGTTGGAGACCCAGTACTTC.

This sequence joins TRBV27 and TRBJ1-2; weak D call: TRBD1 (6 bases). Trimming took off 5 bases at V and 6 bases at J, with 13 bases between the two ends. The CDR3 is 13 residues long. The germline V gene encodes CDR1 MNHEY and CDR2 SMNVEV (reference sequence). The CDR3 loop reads CASSLRTADGYTF. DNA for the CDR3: TGTGCCAGCAGTCTCCGGACAGCCGATGGCTACACCTTC.